One and the same sample provided the 11 T cell receptor beta chains below, sequenced in a study of T cells in Graves' hyperthyroidism and ophthalmopathy. Authors of the study amplified TCR beta CDR3 regions from RNA transcripts. A first-round RT-PCR of the TCR CDR3 used the HTBI primer set. Using its own MiXCR run on the multiplex PCR reads, TCRdb lists one record per CDR3 protein. Of over 450,000 distinct CDR3 sequences in the sample, approximately 17% were seen once. The sequencing sample was made of blood. These receptor sequences come from a woman aged 18-30 years with Graves' ophthalmopathy.

This clonotype showed up just a few times. This chain links TRBV27 with TRBJ1-5; possible D gene TRBD1, 5 bases. CDR1 is MNHEY and CDR2 is SMNVEV in the germline V gene (reference sequence). The CDR3 has 15 residues. V shed 3 bases and J shed 0 bases, with 9 bases lying between them. The DNA for the CDR3 is TGTGCCAGCAGTTTCGTACAGGATAGCAATCAGCCCCAGCATTTT. It translates to CASSFVQDSNQPQHF.

As concerns this clonotype: A much larger clonotype is one base distant, so this may be a read error. This sequence joins TRBV7-9 and TRBJ1-1; TRBD1 agrees at 7 bases. V lost 6 bases to trimming and J lost 2 bases; unmatched junction nucleotides: 6. Germline V lookup: CDR1 SEHNR, CDR2 FQNEAQ (reference sequence). The CDR3 length is 14 residues. CDR3 in DNA: TGTGCCAGCAGAGCGGGACAGATTAACACTGAAGCTTTCTTT. It translates to CASRAGQINTEAFF.

This clonotype was observed a few times. This chain links TRBV7-2 with TRBJ2-2; TRBD2 aligns across 12 bases. The CDR3 is made up of 19 amino acids. The junction had 14 bases not matched to a gene; V was cut back by 4 bases and J by 5 bases. The germline CDR1 and CDR2 sequences are SGHTA and FQGNSA. The CDR3 loop reads CASSSRARLAGGATGELFF. The CDR3 DNA is TGTGCCAGCAGCTCCCGGGCTCGGCTAGCGGGGGGGGCAACCGGGGAGCTGTTTTTT.

The CDR3 reads CASSQDREATNEKLFF. The CDR3 bases are TGCGCCAGCAGCCAAGATCGGGAGGCTACTAATGAAAAACTGTTTTTT. V is TRBV4-3 and J is TRBJ1-4; D not resolved. The ends were cut back, 0 bases at V and 2 bases at J, with 10 bases in the middle. Germline V gene sequence: CDR1 LGHNA, CDR2 YSLEER. The CDR3 totals 16 residues.

The rearrangement links TRBV24-1 to TRBJ1-2, with 7 bases matching TRBD1. CDR3 length: 13 residues. Germline-derived CDR1 and CDR2 are KGHDR and SFDVKD. V dropped 4 bases and J dropped 5; count of bases not matched to a gene: 3. CDR3 sequence: CATSDQGVYGYTF. The CDR3 coding sequence is TGTGCCACCAGTGACCAGGGGGTTTATGGCTACACCTTC.

This clonotype was seen repeatedly, ten times or more. This rearrangement joins TRBV12-3 or TRBV12-4 to TRBJ1-1; unclear D gene. V shed 2 bases and J shed 8 bases, with 6 bases lying between them. The CDR3 extends over 11 amino acids. CDR3 protein: CASSLRQEAFF. DNA of the CDR3: TGTGCCAGCAGTTTAAGGCAGGAAGCTTTCTTT.

The V and J genes are TRBV11-3 and TRBJ2-7; 12 nucleotides align to TRBD2. Germline loops: CDR1 SGHNT, CDR2 YENEEA. With 3 bases clipped from V and 3 bases from J, the junction kept 6 bases outside the gene matches. The CDR3 contains 16 residues. CDR3 region: CASSLRTSGMVYEQYF. CDR3 DNA sequence: TGTGCCAGCAGCTTGCGGACTAGCGGGATGGTCTACGAGCAGTACTTC.

This clonotype came up many times. V usage is TRBV7-2 and J usage is TRBJ2-1; 7 nucleotides agree with TRBD2. Unmatched junction bases numbered 7, after V lost 3 bases and J lost 5 bases. This CDR3 has 15 amino acids. Germline assignment: CDR1 SGHTA and CDR2 FQGNSA. CDR3 coding DNA: TGTGCCAGCAGCTTTTCGGCGGGAGTAGACAATGAGCAGTTCTTC. It is translated as CASSFSAGVDNEQFF.

Many counts were recorded for this clonotype. The chain carries TRBV30 and TRBJ2-3; no definite D call. The CDR3 spans 12 residues. CDR1 is GTSNPN, CDR2 SVGIG, per germline (reference sequence). V was shortened by 2 bases and J by 4 bases, with 7 bases between the two germline ends. CDR3 protein: CAWSPVPDTQYF. Written as DNA, the CDR3 is TGTGCCTGGAGTCCCGTTCCAGATACGCAGTATTTT.

This clonotype has a count of ten or more. The chain carries TRBV20-1 and TRBJ2-5; TRBD1 is a possible D gene (5 bases). CDR1 and CDR2 (germline): DFQATT, SNEGSKA (reference sequence). V lost 6 bases to trimming and J lost 4 bases, with 18 bases between them. The CDR3 is made up of 14 amino acids. The CDR3 loop reads CSALVPGQGETQYF. The CDR3 bases are TGCAGTGCCTTGGTTCCGGGCCAGGGAGAGACCCAGTACTTC.

Only a few counts were recorded for this clonotype. The chain joins TRBV6-1 to TRBJ1-4; D might be TRBD1 (5 bases). Germline-derived CDR1 and CDR2 are MNHNS and SASEGT. Trimming took off 4 bases at V and 7 bases at J, with 10 bases between the two ends. The CDR3 covers 13 residues. The CDR3 nucleotides read TGTGCCAGCAGTGGGGACCCCTCTGAAAAACTGTTTTTT. It codes for CASSGDPSEKLFF.